This TCR beta chain stems from a study of regulatory T cells in long-lasting Graves disease. Study in general: Patients met the persistent Graves' disease definition after over 5 years of antithyroid drugs with positive TSH receptor antibodies.

Findings and limits, study-wide: Persistent disease was characterized by preferential usage of TRBV28, TRBJ1-2 and TRBJ2-5.

Construction of TCR beta libraries relied on iRepertoire HTBI primers and on Arm-PCR targeting CDR3 regions. In the original processing: Identification of gene segments yielded some 62 TRBV and more than eleven TRBJ across samples. MiXCR, applied by TCRdb to the multiplex PCR reads, yields one record per CDR3 protein. The V and J calls were determined by TCRdb, not by the authors. Of a few hundred thousand distinct CDR3 sequences listed, 23% were seen once; the top ten hold roughly a quarter. The time point: persistent/refractory GD, antithyroid drugs over 5 years with positive TRAb. After RNA was extracted from PBMCs, the TCR library was made from it. The patients included were those that came from an endocrinology department in Xi'an, China. For this clonotype: Its matching antigen is unknown. Given a far larger clone just one base away, this is likely a sequencing read error.

The CDR3 extends over 15 amino acids. Germline assignment: CDR1 MNHNS and CDR2 SASEGT. Trimming pared 4 bases from V and 0 bases from J, leaving 10 bases between. This chain uses TRBV6-1 with TRBJ1-5, with D unclear. The sample was peripheral blood mononuclear cells (PBMCs), taken when the disease was refractory, from a patient treated with antithyroid drugs. This TCR was recovered from a female donor with Graves disease. CDR3 nucleotide sequence: TGTGCCAGCAGTGGACGGGGTGGTAGCAATCAGCCCCAGCATTTT. Translation gives CASSGRGGSNQPQHF.